This T cell receptor beta chain appears in the sequencing data of a study of CD8 T cells in Susac syndrome (dated by TCRdb to the late 2010s). Study-wide context: The study used repertoire sequencing to test whether antigen drove CD8+ T cell activation and differentiation in Susac syndrome. The investigation overall reported the following: The study acknowledged that relatively few individuals were included in the TCR sequencing and HLA analysis.

Regarding this clonotype: The antigen it binds to is not known. Nothing much larger sits one base from this clone, and base qualities are not available.

RNA was extracted with the RNeasy kit and about 0.45 to 1 ug was reverse transcribed using random hexamers. TCR beta CDR3 regions were amplified with the immunoSEQ multiplex PCR assay covering 54 Vbeta and 13 Jbeta segments. Bias from PCR amplification was corrected by using a synthetic template baseline for primer optimization and for computational correction. Per the original workflow: Only productive sequences were kept, with reads annotated to V, D and J genes according to IMGT and analyzed in immunoSEQ Analyzer. Clonality was calculated as one minus the Shannon entropy normalized by log2 of the number of productive unique sequences. For each patient and control, public and private clones were evaluated within the 100 most prevalent clones. Susac-specific clones were defined as absent from healthy and MS cohorts, around 980 published viral clones and other ImmuneACCESS disease sequences. TCRdb handled the public reads itself, with Q25 trimming in fastp and clone calling in MiXCR, and kept productive beta chains. Entries are consolidated by CDR3 protein sequence, retaining the most common genes and DNA. None of the V and J calls come from the authors' own analysis; TCRdb made them. Within this sample are roughly 200,000 distinct CDR3 sequences, with 85% to 95% of them counted one time only. The top ten hold approximately 0.094% of the sample.

Peripheral blood CD8+ and CD4+ T cells from healthy donors, Susac syndrome patients and multiple sclerosis patients were profiled by high-throughput TCR beta sequencing. Healthy donors were included as age- and sex-matched controls. CD8+ TEMRA cells were enriched by FACS, while bulk CD8+ and CD4+ T cells were purified by magnetic negative isolation. Blood was drawn into EDTA tubes, processed within 24 hours, and PBMCs were isolated by density gradient centrifugation. PBMCs intended for TCR sequencing were cryopreserved in liquid nitrogen and thawed later in a water bath at 37 degrees C. Purity of sorted or isolated CD4+, CD8+ and CD8+ TEMRA cells was at least 90%. The clonotype originates from a human donor in good health. The specimen sequenced was CD4+ T cells from PBMCs.

DNA sequence: TGCAGTGCCCCGTCCGGGACGAGGGTTTACAATGAGCAGTTCTTC. Its protein reads: CSAPSGTRVYNEQFF. Recombination connected TRBV20-1 to TRBJ2-1; the D segment may tentatively be TRBD1 or TRBD2, each giving 5 matched bases. The CDR1 and CDR2 encoded by the germline V gene (reference sequence) are DFQATT and SNEGSKA. Between the V and J ends, shortened by 6 bases and 4 bases respectively, the junction contains 19 bases. The CDR3 spans 15 residues, from the cysteine through the phenylalanine. Just the 45-base CDR3 DNA is kept, in frame starting at base 1.